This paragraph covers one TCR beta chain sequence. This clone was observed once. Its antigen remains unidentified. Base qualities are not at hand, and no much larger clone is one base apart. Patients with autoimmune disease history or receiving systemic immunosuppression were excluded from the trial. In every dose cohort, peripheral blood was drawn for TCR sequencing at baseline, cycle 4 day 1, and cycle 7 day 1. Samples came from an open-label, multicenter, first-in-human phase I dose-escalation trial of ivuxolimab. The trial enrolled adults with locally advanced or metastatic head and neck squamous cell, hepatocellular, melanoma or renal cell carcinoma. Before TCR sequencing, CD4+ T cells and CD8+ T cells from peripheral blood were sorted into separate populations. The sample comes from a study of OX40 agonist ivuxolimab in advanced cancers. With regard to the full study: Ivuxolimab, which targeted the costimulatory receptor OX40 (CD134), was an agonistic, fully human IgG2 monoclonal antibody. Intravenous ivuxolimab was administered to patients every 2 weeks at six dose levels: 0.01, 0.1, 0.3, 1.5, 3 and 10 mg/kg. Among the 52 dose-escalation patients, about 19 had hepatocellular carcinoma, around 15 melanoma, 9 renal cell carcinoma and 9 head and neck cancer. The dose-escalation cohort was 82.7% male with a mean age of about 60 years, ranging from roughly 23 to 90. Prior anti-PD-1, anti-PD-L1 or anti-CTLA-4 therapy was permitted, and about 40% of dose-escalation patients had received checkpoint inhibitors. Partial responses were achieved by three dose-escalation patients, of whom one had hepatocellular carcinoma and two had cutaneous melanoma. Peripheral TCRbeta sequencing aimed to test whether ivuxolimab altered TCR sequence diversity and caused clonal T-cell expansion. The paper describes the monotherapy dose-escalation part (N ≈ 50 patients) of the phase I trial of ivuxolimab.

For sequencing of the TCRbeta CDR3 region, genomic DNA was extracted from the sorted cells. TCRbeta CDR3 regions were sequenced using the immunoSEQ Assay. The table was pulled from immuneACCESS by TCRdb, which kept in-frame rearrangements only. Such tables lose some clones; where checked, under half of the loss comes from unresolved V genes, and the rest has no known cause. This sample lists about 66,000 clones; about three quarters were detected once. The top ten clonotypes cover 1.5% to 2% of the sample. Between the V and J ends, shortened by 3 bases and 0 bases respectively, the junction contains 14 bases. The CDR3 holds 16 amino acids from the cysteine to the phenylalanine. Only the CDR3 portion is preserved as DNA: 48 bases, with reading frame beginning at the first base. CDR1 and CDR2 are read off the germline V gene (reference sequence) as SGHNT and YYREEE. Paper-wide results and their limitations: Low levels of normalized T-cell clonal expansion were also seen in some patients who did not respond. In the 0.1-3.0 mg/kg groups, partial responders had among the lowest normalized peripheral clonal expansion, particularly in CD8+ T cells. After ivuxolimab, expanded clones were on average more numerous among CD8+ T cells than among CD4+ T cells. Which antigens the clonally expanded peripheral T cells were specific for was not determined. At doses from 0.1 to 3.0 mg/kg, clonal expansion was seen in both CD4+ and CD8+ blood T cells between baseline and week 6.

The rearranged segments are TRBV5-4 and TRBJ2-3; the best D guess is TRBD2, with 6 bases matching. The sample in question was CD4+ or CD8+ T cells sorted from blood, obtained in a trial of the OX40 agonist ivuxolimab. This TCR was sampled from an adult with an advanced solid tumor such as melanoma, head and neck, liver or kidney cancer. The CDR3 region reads CASSSMLSGSTDTQYF. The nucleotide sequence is TGTGCCAGCAGCTCGATGTTAAGCGGGAGCACAGATACGCAGTATTTT.